This T cell receptor (beta chain) is from a study of cytomegalovirus exposure and HLA in healthy donors. Findings and caveats of the study: Subsequent analysis found a tendency for first-cohort TCR clusters to co-occur within the 90 to 150 validation repertoires. High sensitivity and specificity were reportedly achieved when the classifier diagnosed cytomegalovirus status.

Separate from the 666-subject first cohort was the approximately 110-subject validation cohort, to which the donors belonged. This CDR3 contains 17 residues. The germline V gene encodes CDR1 SGHRS and CDR2 YFSETQ. Germline trimming cut 0 bases from V and 0 bases from J; bases unmatched to any gene: 7. This clone was found once. What it binds is unknown. Profiling relied on immunoSEQ multiplex PCR, and the TCRdb table lists in-frame clones only, not all of them. The table shows 55,000 to 70,000 clones, with around nine tenths occurring only once. The chain uses TRBV5-1 and TRBJ2-3; 7 nucleotides agree with TRBD2. This clonotype originated in a young woman in good health and CMV-seronegative. Sequences were obtained from PBMCs. The CDR3 sequence: CASSLVASGFSTDTQYF. The CDR3 bases are TGCGCCAGCAGCTTGGTAGCTAGCGGATTTAGCACAGATACGCAGTATTTT.